Sequencing of this T cell receptor beta chain was carried out in a study of blood T cells in healthy people across ages. PCR was performed a second time for roughly 6 to 12 cycles using a sample-barcoded 5' primer and a J-beta primer mix. Tagging of each cDNA molecule was performed by a template-switch adaptor with 12 random nucleotides. TCRdb itself ran the 5' RACE reads through MiXCR, one entry per CDR3 protein. The sample contains roughly 700,000 distinct CDR3 sequences, roughly 25% of which appear only once. This clonotype has just a few counts. Antigen: not known. Points from the study as a whole: Naive and antigen-experienced cells were not separated, limiting conclusive comparison. Naive CD4+ cells and diversity were both higher in long-lived donors than in aged donors.

These same records also appear under a second study, on T cells of mothers and their children. From that second work: Donors were three healthy Caucasian mothers and their six children.

This clonotype originated in a boy aged 5-17 years in good health. Material for sequencing was blood.

The CDR3 reads CASSLIVLATIRQGQETQYF. The CDR3 DNA follows: TGTGCCAGCAGCTTGATCGTACTCGCCACAATTCGACAGGGGCAGGAGACCCAGTACTTC. V is TRBV7-8 and J is TRBJ2-5, with TRBD1 matching 8 bases. The germline V gene has CDR1 SGHVS and CDR2 FQNEAQ. This CDR3 has 20 amino acids. Trimming removed 3 bases from V and 5 bases from J; junction bases left unmatched: 23.